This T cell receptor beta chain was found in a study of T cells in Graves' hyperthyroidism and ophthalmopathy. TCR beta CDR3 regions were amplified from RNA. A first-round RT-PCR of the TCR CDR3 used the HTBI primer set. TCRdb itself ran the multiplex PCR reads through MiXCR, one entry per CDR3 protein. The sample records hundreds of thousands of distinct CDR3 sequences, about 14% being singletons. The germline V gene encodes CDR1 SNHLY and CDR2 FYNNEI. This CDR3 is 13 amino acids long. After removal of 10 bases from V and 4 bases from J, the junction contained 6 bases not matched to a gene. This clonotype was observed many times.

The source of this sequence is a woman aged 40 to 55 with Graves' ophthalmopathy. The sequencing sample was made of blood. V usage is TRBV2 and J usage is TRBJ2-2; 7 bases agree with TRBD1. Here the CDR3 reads CANDRDGTGELFF. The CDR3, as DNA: TGTGCCAACGACAGGGATGGCACCGGGGAGCTGTTTTTT.